Detailed here is one T cell receptor beta chain. No antigen is known for it. No quality values exist for individual bases; no much larger clone is one base distant. TCRbeta CDR3 regions were amplified from genomic DNA using the immunoSEQ Assay, a bias-controlled multiplex PCR. Concerning the study's data processing: Nucleated cell counts per sample were estimated from amplification of reference gene primers within the assay. To quantify the absolute abundance of each unique TCRbeta CDR3 rearrangement, sequence reads were collapsed and filtered. Productive Simpson clonality was computed per sample as the square root of Simpson's diversity index over productive rearrangements. TCRdb took this table from immuneACCESS and kept in-frame rearrangements with V and J called. Such tables lack part of the clones; where checked against another copy, unresolved V genes explain under half of the gap, and the rest is unexplained. The V and J calls and clone size come from that table; D and trimming were worked out from the DNA. The sample yields about 200,000 clones; approximately 91% were counted once. Clones ranked in the top ten supply about 1.6% of the sample.

Each collaborating institution followed its own protocols to collect whole blood in K2EDTA tubes. For TCRbeta analysis, collaborator samples were shipped as frozen whole blood, as isolated PBMCs, or as DNA extracted from either sample type. The data belong to a study of blood T cell repertoires in COVID-19 (dated by TCRdb to about 2020). Describing the broader study: Collaborator samples came from the United States, Italy and Spain and covered acute and convalescent phases of COVID-19. Nearly every sample came with metadata listing a de-identified subject ID, COVID-19 status, age in years and sex. The prospective study material was composed of cDNA or gDNA derived from T cells, B-cell-depleted T cells, or PBMCs. The repertoires were made available in a free public database intended to serve as a resource for research on the immune response to SARS-CoV-2. Deeply sampled blood TCRbeta repertoires from subjects exposed to, actively infected with, or recovered from COVID-19 were included in the dataset. HLA class I and class II types, where available, came from metadata supplied by the sample provider rather than from assay-based typing. The samples were drawn from two sources: the first 160 participants of the ongoing ImmuneRACE study, and fewer than 1,500 subjects contributed by 6 global collaborators.

Compared with germline, V lacks 7 bases and J lacks 5 bases; bases without a gene match: 11. The germline V gene supplies CDR1 SGHRS and CDR2 YFSETQ. The CDR3 holds 14 amino acids from the cysteine to the phenylalanine. CDR3 DNA only is kept here, 42 bases in frame from base 1. What the research found in general, with its limitations: The amount of clinical and demographic metadata varied by source and participant and was provided uncurated.

This chain is built from TRBV5-1 and TRBJ2-5; TRBD1 lines up with 7 middle nucleotides. The sequenced material came from peripheral blood. The sequence came from a man aged 18 to 29 with active or convalescent COVID-19. The CDR3 protein: CASGRDRVEETQYF. Here is the DNA: TGCGCCAGCGGCCGGGACAGAGTCGAGGAGACCCAGTACTTC.